One sample yielded the 32 T cell receptor beta chains listed below, sequenced in a study of blood T cell repertoires in COVID-19. The data were produced by immunoSEQ multiplex PCR, yet TCRdb's version contains in-frame clones alone and is incomplete. The sample has 540,000 or so clones; 70% to 90% are singletons. Sequenced: peripheral blood. The receptors were sampled from a woman aged 50 to 60 with COVID-19, enrolled during active disease.

CDR3 amino acids: CAPPGQGSGELFF. The CDR3 nucleotides are TGTGCCCCCCCGGGACAGGGATCCGGGGAGCTGTTTTTT. V gene TRBV24-1 combines with J gene TRBJ2-2; 9 bases align to TRBD1. V lost 12 bases, J lost 6 bases, and 7 bases stayed unmatched. The CDR3 extends over 13 amino acids. Germline V gene lookup returns CDR1 KGHDR and CDR2 SFDVKD.

The V call is TRBV5-1, the J call TRBJ1-5; no firm D call. CDR3 length equals 14 residues. Germline CDR1 SGHRS, CDR2 YFSETQ. V was shortened by 0 bases and J by 2 bases, with 6 bases between the two germline ends. For the CDR3, the DNA is TGCGCCAGCAGCTTGGAGAGGGGCAATCAGCCCCAGCATTTT. Protein product: CASSLERGNQPQHF.

The genes are TRBV11-2 and TRBJ1-5, with a possible D match to TRBD1 (6 bases). This CDR3 contains 15 residues. V lost 5 bases and J lost 1, with 12 bases in between. Germline assignment: CDR1 SGHAT and CDR2 FQNNGV. The CDR3 DNA follows: TGTGCCAGCAGCCCCGGGAGGGGGAGCAATCAGCCCCAGCATTTT. Translated: CASSPGRGSNQPQHF.

This sequence joins TRBV6-5 and TRBJ1-1; the D gene is possibly TRBD1 (6 bases). Trimming cost V 6 bases and J 6 bases, with 14 bases left between them. The CDR3 is 13 residues long. Germline-derived CDR1 and CDR2 are MNHEY and SVGAGI. The DNA of the CDR3 is TGTGCCAGCAGCCCCAGGGGAGAGGCTGAAGCTTTCTTT. It translates to CASSPRGEAEAFF.

V is TRBV6-6 and J is TRBJ1-5, with 9 bases aligning to TRBD1. The germline gives CDR1 MNHNY, CDR2 SVGAGI (reference sequence). V dropped 5 bases and J dropped 7; count of bases not matched to a gene: 3. The CDR3 contains 13 residues. CDR3 in DNA: TGTGCCAGCAGTCCACAGGGGGCGCAGCCCCAGCATTTT. Its translation: CASSPQGAQPQHF.

The chain carries TRBV27 and TRBJ2-5, with 10 bases fitting TRBD1. CDR1 is MNHEY and CDR2 is SMNVEV in the germline V gene (reference sequence). V was clipped by 4 bases and J by 2 bases; unmatched bases: 19. This CDR3 has 20 amino acids. The CDR3 coding sequence is TGTGCCAGCAGTTCCTACATCCCCTTTAGACAGGGGGCAGATCAAGAGACCCAGTACTTC. Encoded protein: CASSSYIPFRQGADQETQYF.

CDR3 bases: TGTGCCAGCAGCCCGGGGTTAGATACGCAGTATTTT. Protein: CASSPGLDTQYF. This chain joins TRBV5-5 and TRBJ2-3; TRBD2 is a possible D gene (5 bases). The CDR3 is 12 amino acids. Germline assignment: CDR1 SGHKS and CDR2 YYEKEE (reference sequence). Trimming took off 4 bases at V and 5 bases at J, with 8 bases between the two ends.

This rearrangement joins TRBV12-3 or TRBV12-4 to TRBJ2-2, with D maybe TRBD1 (5 bases). CDR3 length: 12 amino acids. The V gene lost 3 bases and the J gene lost 9 bases, with 8 bases spanning the gap. CDR3 coding DNA: TGTGCCAGCAGTTTGTGGGGCCGGGAGCTGTTTTTT. Residues: CASSLWGRELFF.

The chain is built from TRBV7-9 and TRBJ1-2; D possibly corresponds to TRBD1 (6 bases). This CDR3 has 12 amino acids. The germline CDR1 and CDR2 sequences are SEHNR and FQNEAQ (reference sequence). V gave up 5 bases and J gave up 4 bases, with 8 bases separating them. The CDR3 DNA reads TGTGCCAGCAGCCAACAGGGCTATGGCTACACCTTC. Encoded protein: CASSQQGYGYTF. The full variable domain, completed using reference TRBV7-9 and TRBJ1-2, is DTGVSQNPRHKITKRGQNVTFRCDPISEHNRLYWYRQTLGQGPEFLTYFQNEAQLEKSRLLSDRFSAERPKGSFSTLEIQRTEQGDSAMYLCASSQQGYGYTFGSGTRLTVV.

This chain joins TRBV6-1 and TRBJ1-1, with D perhaps matching TRBD1 (6 bases). Trimming cost V 1 base and J 5 bases, with 14 bases left between them. CDR1 is MNHNS, CDR2 SASEGT, per germline. The CDR3 has 15 amino acids. The DNA for the CDR3 is TGTGCCAGCAGTGAAGTGGCAGGGGAGAGGACTGAAGCTTTCTTT. Its translation is CASSEVAGERTEAFF.

The gene calls are TRBV20-1 and TRBJ2-7; 9 positions agree with TRBD2. The CDR3 runs to 14 residues. Germline CDR1 and CDR2: DFQATT and SNEGSKA (reference sequence). Trimming took 4 bases from V and 3 from J; bases not matched to a gene: 7. CDR3: CSANERGEFYEQYF. CDR3 sequence (DNA): TGCAGTGCTAATGAGCGGGGGGAATTCTACGAGCAGTACTTC.

This rearrangement joins TRBV7-8 to TRBJ2-3, with D possibly matching TRBD1 (6 bases). The CDR3 is 14 amino acids. Germline V gene data show CDR1 as SGHVS and CDR2 as FQNEAQ. Trimming removed 1 base from V and 2 bases from J, with 7 bases in between. The CDR3 region has the DNA TGTGCCAGCAGCTTAGGGACAGACACAGATACGCAGTATTTT. It is translated as CASSLGTDTDTQYF.

The rearrangement links TRBV25-1 to TRBJ2-5, with 10 positions matching TRBD2. This CDR3 region has 17 residues. V shed 1 base and J 4 bases; nucleotides not matched to a gene: 9. Germline V lookup: CDR1 MGHDK, CDR2 SYGVNS. The CDR3: CASSEFFSGGAGETQYF. CDR3 DNA sequence: TGTGCCAGCAGTGAATTTTTCAGCGGGGGGGCCGGAGAGACCCAGTACTTC.

The chain employs TRBV6-1 and TRBJ1-2, with 8 positions matching TRBD1. Germline-derived CDR1 and CDR2 are MNHNS and SASEGT. J lost 8 bases, V lost 4 bases, and 15 bases had no gene match. The CDR3 is made up of 16 amino acids. The CDR3 loop is CASSVALPGGWQGYTF. The CDR3 DNA reads as TGTGCCAGCAGTGTTGCACTCCCAGGGGGCTGGCAGGGCTACACCTTC.

The genes are TRBV25-1 and TRBJ2-3; 9 nucleotides align to TRBD1. The V gene end was trimmed by 0 bases and the J gene end by 5 bases; junction bases not matched to a gene: 3. Per the germline V gene, CDR1 is MGHDK and CDR2 is SYGVNS. The CDR3 loop spans 15 amino acids. This CDR3 reads CASSEYTGGIDTQYF. CDR3 in DNA: TGTGCCAGCAGTGAATATACAGGGGGCATAGATACGCAGTATTTT.

This chain connects TRBV11-3 to TRBJ2-5, with 7 positions matching TRBD1. The germline V gene encodes CDR1 SGHNT and CDR2 YENEEA. The CDR3 is made up of 15 amino acids. V shed 2 bases and J 1 base; nucleotides not matched to a gene: 4. Here the CDR3 reads CASSLSRDSQETQYF. The CDR3 DNA follows: TGTGCCAGCAGCTTAAGCCGGGACAGCCAAGAGACCCAGTACTTC.

The chain joins TRBV7-9 to TRBJ2-7; D possibly corresponds to TRBD2 (5 bases). The CDR3 totals 14 residues. Trimming removed 8 bases from V and 2 bases from J, with 16 bases in between. Germline loops: CDR1 SEHNR, CDR2 FQNEAQ (reference sequence). CDR3 amino acids: CASLRTDGAYEQYF. CDR3 nucleotides: TGTGCCAGCCTGCGGACTGATGGGGCCTACGAGCAGTACTTC.

The CDR3 region has the DNA TGTGCCAGCAGTGCTGACAGGTCGGGGCCAGTCGGAGAGCTGTTTTTT. Translation gives CASSADRSGPVGELFF. The V and J genes are TRBV6-4 and TRBJ2-2, with a possible D match to TRBD1 (6 bases). The germline V gene encodes CDR1 MRHNA and CDR2 SNTAGT. The CDR3 consists of 16 residues. V was cut by 4 bases and J by 11 bases, with 23 bases left in between.

Only one count was recorded for this clone. J is TRBJ2-2 and V is TRBV5-1; tentatively, D is TRBD2 (5 bases). This CDR3 is 15 amino acids long. The V end was cut by 3 bases, the J end by 0 bases, with 9 bases between. In germline, CDR1 is SGHRS, CDR2 YFSETQ. The CDR3, as DNA: TGCGCCAGCAGCTCACTAGTAACGAACACCGGGGAGCTGTTTTTT. Translating gives CASSSLVTNTGELFF.

The V gene is TRBV3-1 (or the pseudogene TRBV3-2), the J gene TRBJ1-4; TRBD1 matches at 8 bases. CDR3 length: 15 residues. The V segment lost 4 bases and the J segment 4 bases; nucleotides outside the gene matches: 5. The germline V gene has CDR1 LGHDT and CDR2 YNNKEL (reference sequence). The CDR3 region is CASSPRQGFNEKLFF. The CDR3 DNA reads TGTGCCAGCAGCCCCCGACAGGGGTTTAATGAAAAACTGTTTTTT.

The chain is built from TRBV4-2 and TRBJ2-3; a possible D gene is TRBD2 (6 bases). V gave up 1 base and J gave up 0 bases, with 14 bases separating them. The CDR3 sequence is 17 residues long. CDR1 and CDR2 (germline): LGHNA, YNFKEQ. The CDR3 bases are TGTGCCAGCAGCCAAGGCCCAGCGGGCTATAGCACAGATACGCAGTATTTT. Translation: CASSQGPAGYSTDTQYF.

This clone was recorded only once. This rearrangement joins TRBV18 to TRBJ2-5; 8 bases agree with TRBD1. With V trimmed by 5 bases and J by 5 bases, 10 bases remained unmatched. Germline values: CDR1 KGHSH, CDR2 LQKENI. This CDR3 contains 15 residues. CDR3 coding DNA: TGTGCCAGCTCAGCCGACAGGGGCGCCCGGGAGACCCAGTACTTC. This translates into CASSADRGARETQYF.

This CDR3 is CASSTHGTGHIRDGYTF. The CDR3 region has the DNA TGTGCCAGCAGCACCCACGGGACAGGCCACATAAGGGATGGCTACACCTTC. This chain uses TRBV11-2 with TRBJ1-2; 8 nucleotides line up with TRBD1. V was pared by 5 bases and J by 6 bases, with 17 bases of the junction left unmatched. The CDR3 length is 17 residues. The germline CDR1 and CDR2 sequences are SGHAT and FQNNGV.

The genes are TRBV29-1 and TRBJ1-1, with 7 nucleotides matching TRBD1. V was clipped by 4 bases and J by 1 base; unmatched bases: 3. Germline V lookup: CDR1 SQVTM, CDR2 ANQGSEA. The CDR3 totals 13 residues. CDR3 DNA: TGCAGCGTTGGGACAGGACCGAACACTGAAGCTTTCTTT. This translates into CSVGTGPNTEAFF.

This sequence joins TRBV2 and TRBJ1-4; the D gene is possibly TRBD1 (6 bases). V was clipped by 2 bases and J by 7 bases, with 17 bases between them. CDR1 is SNHLY and CDR2 is FYNNEI in the germline V gene. CDR3 length: 16 residues. The CDR3 nucleotides are TGTGCCAGCAGTGAAAATAGCTGGGGGCGAGGTGAAAAACTGTTTTTT. As protein: CASSENSWGRGEKLFF.

The rearrangement uses TRBV5-1 and TRBJ1-1, with 7 bases identical to TRBD1. The CDR3 contains 13 residues. Germline V lookup: CDR1 SGHRS, CDR2 YFSETQ. V dropped 6 bases and J dropped 1; count of bases not matched to a gene: 3. The CDR3 coding sequence is TGCGCCAGCAAGAGGACAGGGAACACTGAAGCTTTCTTT. Translated: CASKRTGNTEAFF.

The gene calls are TRBV4-1 and TRBJ2-7, with 9 bases that match TRBD1. The germline V gene has CDR1 MGHRA and CDR2 YSYEKL. The CDR3 runs 16 residues. V shed 0 bases, J shed 2 bases, and the junction held 5 bases outside the gene matches. This CDR3 reads CASSQDARQGAYEQYF. Written as DNA, the CDR3 is TGCGCCAGCAGCCAAGATGCCCGACAGGGGGCCTACGAGCAGTACTTC.

The V gene is TRBV4-1, the J gene TRBJ1-5; 7 nucleotides agree with TRBD1. V shed 6 bases and J 2 bases; nucleotides not matched to a gene: 4. The CDR3 sequence is 14 residues long. Germline CDR1 MGHRA, CDR2 YSYEKL. In DNA, the CDR3 is TGCGCCAGCAGTCGTACAGGGGGCAATCAGCCCCAGCATTTT. It specifies CASSRTGGNQPQHF.

V usage is TRBV6-6 and J usage is TRBJ1-5; D may be TRBD1 (6 bases). Germline assignment: CDR1 MNHNY and CDR2 SVGAGI (reference sequence). The CDR3 consists of 16 residues. Trimming cost V 7 bases and J 4 bases, with 20 bases left between them. The CDR3 nucleotides read TGTGCCAGCACCTATGCGGGGGGCAGGGGAAATCAGCCCCAGCATTTT. Residues: CASTYAGGRGNQPQHF.

The chain joins TRBV5-5 to TRBJ2-1, with D possibly being TRBD2 (5 bases). CDR3 size: 18 residues. V dropped 0 bases and J dropped 1 base, with 17 bases sitting between them. Germline V gene sequence: CDR1 SGHKS, CDR2 YYEKEE (reference sequence). This CDR3 is CASSLERARTPSYNEQFF. The CDR3 region has the DNA TGTGCCAGCAGCTTGGAAAGGGCGAGGACTCCTTCCTACAATGAGCAGTTCTTC.

The chain is built from TRBV12-5 and TRBJ1-4; D not resolved. CDR3 length equals 14 residues. Germline assignment: CDR1 LGHNT and CDR2 FRNRAP. The V gene lost 1 base and the J gene lost 5 bases, with 8 bases spanning the gap. CDR3 sequence: CASGLGFLNEKLFF. For the CDR3, the DNA is TGTGCTAGTGGTTTGGGGTTCCTAAATGAAAAACTGTTTTTT.

The chain links TRBV10-3 to TRBJ1-6, with D perhaps matching TRBD1 (6 bases). The CDR3 covers 12 residues. CDR1 and CDR2 from the germline V gene are ENHRY and SYGVKD. V was pared by 10 bases and J by 14 bases, with 18 bases between. The CDR3 loop is CATWDIEGALHF. CDR3 DNA: TGTGCCACCTGGGACATCGAGGGTGCCCTCCACTTT.